The clone carrying this T cell receptor (beta chain) occurred once. Its antigen is still unknown. The data stem from a study of cytomegalovirus exposure and HLA in healthy donors. The CDR3 consists of 18 residues. Trimming cost V 0 bases and J 6 bases; bases outside gene matches: 7. In germline, CDR1 is SGHTA, CDR2 FQGNSA. The study ran its PCR with 60 Vbeta and 13 Jbeta primers. Method: immunoSEQ multiplex PCR; TCRdb's copy keeps in-frame clones and lacks some. This sample has 180,000 or so clones, with approximately 78% found just once. Study-wide points: Fewer N-insertions (relative to the approximately 700-donor mean) were reportedly seen in an Asian-associated ancestry cluster in a later analysis.

The sequence was obtained from a woman aged 18-29 years in good health and CMV-seronegative. The V and J genes are TRBV7-2 and TRBJ2-2; 13 nucleotides line up with TRBD2. The sequencing sample was made of PBMCs. The CDR3 sequence: CASSLAGRLAGGSGELFF. The DNA of the CDR3 is TGTGCCAGCAGCTTAGCCGGTCGACTAGCGGGAGGTTCCGGGGAGCTGTTTTTT.